This T cell receptor (beta chain) was identified in a study of T cell responses to AZD1222 COVID-19 vaccine. Study results and caveats: Elevations in Spike-specific TCR breadth and depth followed administration of two AZD1222 doses. Baseline serostatus was positive in only six AZD1222 recipients.

TCRdb's table, derived via immunoSEQ multiplex PCR, lists solely in-frame clones and lacks some. The repertoire consists of some 150,000 clones, with 90% occurring once and the leading ten covering about 1.5%. This CDR3 is built from 12 residues. Germline CDR1 is SEHNR and CDR2 is FQNEAQ (reference sequence). The germline V and J ends were trimmed by 3 bases and 5 bases, with 8 bases remaining between them. This clone was seen only a few times. Its matching antigen is unknown. V usage is TRBV7-9 and J usage is TRBJ2-7; D unresolved. The sequence derives from an adult in good health. Sequenced material: peripheral blood, taken on day 0 of AZD1222 vaccination. CDR3 sequence: CASSLERDEQYF. The CDR3 bases are TGTGCCAGCAGCTTGGAAAGGGACGAGCAGTACTTC.